This T cell receptor (beta chain) is from a study of cytomegalovirus exposure and HLA in healthy donors. Study overall: There were 117 million unique TCR beta sequences, drawn from about 179 million T cells, in an earlier analysis.

The sample holds a few counts of this clone. What it binds is not known. This CDR3 has 15 amino acids. The ends were cut back, 3 bases at V and 0 bases at J, with 12 bases in the middle. The germline V gene encodes CDR1 MNHEY and CDR2 SMNVEV (reference sequence). General study results and limits: Later analysis suggested most CMV-associated TCR beta chains were HLA-restricted. TCR beta sequences numbering 15,000 to 20,000 were associated with HLA alleles at 0.05 false discovery rate in a later analysis. When the data were analyzed later, several of the most significant clusters appeared to be linked to common viral pathogens.

Primers: 60 Vbeta forward and 13 Jbeta reverse. Sequenced by immunoSEQ multiplex PCR; TCRdb stores in-frame clones only, minus some. The sample shows over 150,000 clones, over 75% of them seen only once. The TCR sequence derives from a woman aged 18-35 years in good health and CMV-seronegative. Sequenced input: PBMCs. The chain links TRBV27 to TRBJ2-7; the D gene is possibly TRBD1 (5 bases). The CDR3 loop is CASSFITGSSYEQYF. CDR3 in DNA: TGTGCCAGCAGTTTTATAACAGGAAGCTCCTACGAGCAGTACTTC.